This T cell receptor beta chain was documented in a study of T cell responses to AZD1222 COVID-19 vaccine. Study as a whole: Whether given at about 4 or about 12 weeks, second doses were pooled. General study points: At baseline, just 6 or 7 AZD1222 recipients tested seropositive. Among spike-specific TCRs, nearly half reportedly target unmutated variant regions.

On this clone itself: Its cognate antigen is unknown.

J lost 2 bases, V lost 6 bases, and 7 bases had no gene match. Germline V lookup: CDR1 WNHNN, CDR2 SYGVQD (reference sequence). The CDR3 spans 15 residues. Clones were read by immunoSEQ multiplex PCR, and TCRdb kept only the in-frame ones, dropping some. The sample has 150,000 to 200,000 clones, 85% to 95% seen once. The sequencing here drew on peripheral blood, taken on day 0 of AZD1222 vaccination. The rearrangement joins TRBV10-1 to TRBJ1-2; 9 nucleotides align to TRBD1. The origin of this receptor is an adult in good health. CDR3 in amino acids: CASRRRTGVNYGYTF. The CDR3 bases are TGCGCCAGCAGACGCCGGACAGGGGTAAACTATGGCTACACCTTC.